Below are 9 T cell receptor beta chains sequenced from a single sample in a study of Ad26.COV2.S vaccination and SARS-CoV-2 variants. The assay was immunoSEQ multiplex PCR, and TCRdb's table has in-frame clones only and misses some. The table shows some 500,000 clones, with about 88% occurring only once. The treatment here: roughly 18 received Ad26.COV2.S at low or high dose, single or two shots; about 5 received placebo; per-sample allocation not given. Sampling was done on day 63 after the first vaccine or placebo injection. The sequenced sample was peripheral blood, obtained in a trial of Ad26.COV2.S vaccine versus placebo. Receptors originate from a person aged 18-65 years who received the Ad26.COV2.S COVID-19 vaccine or a placebo.

The rearrangement uses TRBV5-6 and TRBJ2-2; D not resolved. CDR1 is SGHDT and CDR2 is YYEEEE in the germline V gene. The ends were cut back, 0 bases at V and 3 bases at J, with 6 bases in the middle. The CDR3 runs to 14 residues. Here the CDR3 DNA reads TGTGCCAGCAGCTTGGTGTTGCACACCGGGGAGCTGTTTTTT. Amino acid sequence: CASSLVLHTGELFF.

In this sample, this clone turned up once. The chain couples TRBV18 to TRBJ2-7, with TRBD1 matching 10 bases. Germline CDR1 KGHSH, CDR2 LQKENI. The CDR3 runs to 15 residues. V was clipped by 4 bases and J by 2 bases; unmatched bases: 5. CDR3 coding DNA: TGTGCCAGCTCACACGGACAGGGGGGGACCTACGAGCAGTACTTC. Translating gives CASSHGQGGTYEQYF.

This clone is a singleton in its sample. The rearrangement joins TRBV27 to TRBJ2-1, with 13 bases that match TRBD2. After removal of 4 bases from V and 10 bases from J, the junction contained 7 bases not matched to a gene. CDR1 MNHEY and CDR2 SMNVEV come from the germline V gene (reference sequence). The length of the CDR3 is 15 residues. In nucleotides, the CDR3 is TGTGCCAGCAGTTCCACGGGACTAGCGGGACGAGAGCAGTTCTTC. This sequence encodes CASSSTGLAGREQFF.

V usage is TRBV5-4 and J usage is TRBJ2-2, with 10 bases fitting TRBD2. Germline assignment: CDR1 SGHNT and CDR2 YYREEE (reference sequence). The CDR3 consists of 16 residues. V shed 4 bases and J 4 bases; nucleotides not matched to a gene: 7. The CDR3 bases are TGTGCCAGCAGCATAGCTAGCGGGAGTGGCACCGGGGAGCTGTTTTTT. Its translation is CASSIASGSGTGELFF.

This clone has only one observation. The chain joins TRBV7-2 to TRBJ2-2; D is perhaps TRBD2 (5 bases). This CDR3 spans 12 amino acids. V lost 3 bases and J 9 bases, leaving 8 bases between the germline ends. CDR1 and CDR2 from the germline V gene are SGHTA and FQGNSA. The CDR3 sequence is CASSFNGRELFF. The CDR3 DNA sequence: TGTGCCAGCAGCTTTAACGGGAGGGAGCTGTTTTTT.

This chain uses TRBV24-1 with TRBJ1-2, with 8 nucleotides matching TRBD1. The CDR3 length is 16 residues. CDR1 and CDR2 from the germline V gene are KGHDR and SFDVKD. J gave up 4 bases and V 4 bases, and 10 bases lay outside the gene matches. The CDR3 DNA is TGTGCCACCAGTGACACCGGGACAGGAGATAGCTATGGCTACACCTTC. Translated: CATSDTGTGDSYGYTF.

This chain joins TRBV9 and TRBJ2-1; TRBD2 matches 10 bases. Germline V gene sequence: CDR1 SGDLS, CDR2 YYNGEE. This CDR3 is 17 amino acids long. With V trimmed by 6 bases and J by 4 bases, 13 bases remained unmatched. For the CDR3, the DNA is TGTGCCAGCACGTCGGCTAGCGGGAGAACCTCGTACAATGAGCAGTTCTTC. This codes for CASTSASGRTSYNEQFF.

CDR3 nucleotide sequence: TGTGCCAGCTCCCCGACAGGGGACTCCTACGAGCAGTACTTC. This codes for CASSPTGDSYEQYF. The chain is built from TRBV27 and TRBJ2-7; TRBD1 matches at 8 bases. In germline, CDR1 is MNHEY, CDR2 SMNVEV (reference sequence). This CDR3 comprises 14 residues. Trimming removed 8 bases from V and 0 bases from J; junction bases left unmatched: 6.

The CDR3 nucleotides are TGTGCCAGCAGCCGACCCGACTACGAGCAGTACTTC. Amino acids: CASSRPDYEQYF. The chain joins TRBV7-9 to TRBJ2-7, with D hard to call. V was trimmed by 5 bases and J by 3 bases, leaving 8 bases between them. The length of the CDR3 is 12 residues. The germline CDR1 and CDR2 sequences are SEHNR and FQNEAQ (reference sequence).